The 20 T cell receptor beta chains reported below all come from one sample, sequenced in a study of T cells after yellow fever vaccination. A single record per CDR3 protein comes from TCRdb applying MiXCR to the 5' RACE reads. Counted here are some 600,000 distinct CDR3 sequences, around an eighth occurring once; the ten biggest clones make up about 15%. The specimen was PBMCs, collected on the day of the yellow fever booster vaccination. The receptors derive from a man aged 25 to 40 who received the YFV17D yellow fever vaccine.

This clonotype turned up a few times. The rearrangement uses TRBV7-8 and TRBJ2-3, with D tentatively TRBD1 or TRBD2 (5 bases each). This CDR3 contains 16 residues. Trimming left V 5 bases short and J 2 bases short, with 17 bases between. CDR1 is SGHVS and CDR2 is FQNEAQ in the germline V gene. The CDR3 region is CASSLRSVGDTDTQYF. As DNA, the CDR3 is TGTGCCAGCAGCCTTCGGAGTGTGGGGGACACAGATACGCAGTATTTT.

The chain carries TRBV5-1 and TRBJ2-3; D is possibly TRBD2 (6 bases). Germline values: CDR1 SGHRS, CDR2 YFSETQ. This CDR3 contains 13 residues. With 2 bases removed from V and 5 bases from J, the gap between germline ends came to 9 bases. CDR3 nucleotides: TGCGCCAGCAGCTTCGGGAGTGGAGATACGCAGTATTTT. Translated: CASSFGSGDTQYF.

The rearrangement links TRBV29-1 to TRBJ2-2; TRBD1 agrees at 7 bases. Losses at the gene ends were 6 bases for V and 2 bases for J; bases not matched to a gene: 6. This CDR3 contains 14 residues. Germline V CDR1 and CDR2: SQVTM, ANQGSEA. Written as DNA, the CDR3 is TGCAGCGTCGTAGACAGGGCCAACACCGGGGAGCTGTTTTTT. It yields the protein CSVVDRANTGELFF.

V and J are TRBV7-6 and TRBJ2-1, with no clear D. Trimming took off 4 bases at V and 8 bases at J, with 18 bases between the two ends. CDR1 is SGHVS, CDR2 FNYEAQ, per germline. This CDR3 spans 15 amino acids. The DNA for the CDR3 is TGTGCCAGCAGCTCACACCCGGGCCGTTTCGATGAGCAGTTCTTC. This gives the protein CASSSHPGRFDEQFF. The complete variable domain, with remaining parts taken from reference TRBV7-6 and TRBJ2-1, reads GAGVSQSPRYKVTKRGQDVALRCDPISGHVSLYWYRQALGQGPEFLTYFNYEAQQDKSGLPNDRFSAERPEGSISTLTIQRTEQRDSAMYRCASSSHPGRFDEQFFGPGTRLTVL.

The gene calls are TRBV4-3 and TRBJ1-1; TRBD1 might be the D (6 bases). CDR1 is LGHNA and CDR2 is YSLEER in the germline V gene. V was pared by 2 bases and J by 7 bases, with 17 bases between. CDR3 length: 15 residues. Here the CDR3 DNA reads TGCGCCAGCAGCCAAAATAGACAGGACTCGAATGAAGCTTTCTTT. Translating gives CASSQNRQDSNEAFF.

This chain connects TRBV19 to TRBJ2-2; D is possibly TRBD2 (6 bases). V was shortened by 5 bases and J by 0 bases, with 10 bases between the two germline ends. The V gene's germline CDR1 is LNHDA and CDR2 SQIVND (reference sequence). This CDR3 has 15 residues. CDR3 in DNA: TGTGCCAGTAGTCCCATAGCGGCGAACACCGGGGAGCTGTTTTTT. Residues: CASSPIAANTGELFF.

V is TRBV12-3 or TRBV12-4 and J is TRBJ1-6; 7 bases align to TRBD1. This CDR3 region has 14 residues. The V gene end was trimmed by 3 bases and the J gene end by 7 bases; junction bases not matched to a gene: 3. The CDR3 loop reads CASSFETGNSPLHF. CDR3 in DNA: TGTGCCAGCAGTTTCGAGACAGGGAATTCACCCCTCCACTTT.

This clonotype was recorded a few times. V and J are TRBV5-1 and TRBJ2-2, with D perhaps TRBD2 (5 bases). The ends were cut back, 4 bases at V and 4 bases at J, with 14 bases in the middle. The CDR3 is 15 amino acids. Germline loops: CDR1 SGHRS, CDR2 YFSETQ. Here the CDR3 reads CASSTGRVLTGELFF. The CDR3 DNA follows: TGCGCCAGCAGCACTGGGAGAGTACTCACCGGGGAGCTGTTTTTT.

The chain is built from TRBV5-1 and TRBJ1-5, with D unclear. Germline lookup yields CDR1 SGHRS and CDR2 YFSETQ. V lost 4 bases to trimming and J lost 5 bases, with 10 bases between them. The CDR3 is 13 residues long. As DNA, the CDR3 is TGCGCCAGCAGCCCCGGCTGGGATCAGCCCCAGCATTTT. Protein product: CASSPGWDQPQHF.

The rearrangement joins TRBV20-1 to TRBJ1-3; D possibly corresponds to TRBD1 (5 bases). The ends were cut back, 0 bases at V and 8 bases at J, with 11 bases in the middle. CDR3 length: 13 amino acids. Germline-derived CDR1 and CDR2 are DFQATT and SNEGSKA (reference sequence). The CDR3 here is CSARDLGQDTIYF. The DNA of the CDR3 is TGCAGTGCTAGAGATTTAGGACAAGACACCATATATTTT.

CDR3 DNA sequence: TGTGCCAGCGGCGTTGGGGCTGGCACTGAAGCTTTCTTT. Amino acids: CASGVGAGTEAFF. The chain joins TRBV28 to TRBJ1-1; weak D call: TRBD1 (5 bases). CDR1 is MDHEN and CDR2 is SYDVKM in the germline V gene. This CDR3 spans 13 amino acids. Deletions cut 8 bases from V and 4 bases from J, with 14 bases between.

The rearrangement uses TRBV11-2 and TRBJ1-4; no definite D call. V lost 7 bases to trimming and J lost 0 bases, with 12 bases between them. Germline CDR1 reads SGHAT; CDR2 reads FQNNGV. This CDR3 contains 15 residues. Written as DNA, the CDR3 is TGTGCCAGCAACGTTGGGGTTGCAACTAATGAAAAACTGTTTTTT. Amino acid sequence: CASNVGVATNEKLFF.

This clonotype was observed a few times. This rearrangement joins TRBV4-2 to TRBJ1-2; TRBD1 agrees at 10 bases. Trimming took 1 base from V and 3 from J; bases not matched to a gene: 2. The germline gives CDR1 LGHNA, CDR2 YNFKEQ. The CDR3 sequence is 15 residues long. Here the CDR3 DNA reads TGTGCCAGCAGCCAAGGGGGACAGGGGTACTATGGCTACACCTTC. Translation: CASSQGGQGYYGYTF.

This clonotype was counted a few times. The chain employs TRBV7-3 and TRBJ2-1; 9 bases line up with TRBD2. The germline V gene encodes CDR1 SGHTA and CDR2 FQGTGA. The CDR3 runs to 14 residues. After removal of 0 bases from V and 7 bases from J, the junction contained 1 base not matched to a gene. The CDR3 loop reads CASSLTAGGNEQFF. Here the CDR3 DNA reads TGTGCCAGCAGCTTAACGGCGGGAGGGAATGAGCAGTTCTTC. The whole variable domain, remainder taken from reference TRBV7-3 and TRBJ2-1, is GAGVSQTPSNKVTEKGKYVELRCDPISGHTALYWYRQSLGQGPEFLIYFQGTGAADDSGLPNDRFFAVRPEGSVSTLKIQRTERGDSAVYLCASSLTAGGNEQFFGPGTRLTVL.

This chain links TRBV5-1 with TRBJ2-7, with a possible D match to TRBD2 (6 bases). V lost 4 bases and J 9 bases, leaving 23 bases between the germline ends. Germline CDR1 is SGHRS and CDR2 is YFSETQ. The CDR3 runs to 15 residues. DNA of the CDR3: TGCGCCAGCAGCGGAAACACTAGCCCCACGGACGGGCAGTACTTC. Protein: CASSGNTSPTDGQYF.

The chain's CDR3 is CASSNERRNEQYF. The CDR3 DNA reads as TGTGCCAGCTCAAACGAGCGTCGGAACGAGCAGTACTTC. The chain links TRBV27 to TRBJ2-7; D gene uncertain. V lost 8 bases and J 5 bases, leaving 16 bases between the germline ends. The CDR3 covers 13 residues. From germline, CDR1 is MNHEY and CDR2 SMNVEV (reference sequence).

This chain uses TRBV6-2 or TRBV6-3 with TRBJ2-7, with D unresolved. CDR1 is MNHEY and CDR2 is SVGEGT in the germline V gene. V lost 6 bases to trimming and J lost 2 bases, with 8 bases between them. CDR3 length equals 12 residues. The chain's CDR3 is CASRVKAYEQYF. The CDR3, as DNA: TGTGCCAGCAGGGTAAAAGCCTACGAGCAGTACTTC.

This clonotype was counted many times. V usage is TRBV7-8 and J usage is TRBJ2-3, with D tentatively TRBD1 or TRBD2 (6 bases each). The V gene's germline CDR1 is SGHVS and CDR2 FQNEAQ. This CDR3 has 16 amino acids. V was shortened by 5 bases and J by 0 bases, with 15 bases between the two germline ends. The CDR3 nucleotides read TGTGCCAGCAGCCCCCGGTGGGGGGCAAGCACAGATACGCAGTATTTT. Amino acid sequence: CASSPRWGASTDTQYF.

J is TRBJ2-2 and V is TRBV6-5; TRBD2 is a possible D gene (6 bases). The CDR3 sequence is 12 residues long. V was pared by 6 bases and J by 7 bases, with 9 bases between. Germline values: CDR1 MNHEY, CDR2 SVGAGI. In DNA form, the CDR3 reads TGTGCCAGCAGACTAGCCGACGGGGAGCTGTTTTTT. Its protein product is CASRLADGELFF.

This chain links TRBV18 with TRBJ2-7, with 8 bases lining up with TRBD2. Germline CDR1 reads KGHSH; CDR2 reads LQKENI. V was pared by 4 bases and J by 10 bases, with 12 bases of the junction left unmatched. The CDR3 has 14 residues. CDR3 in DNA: TGTGCCAGCTCACAGTCGAGCGGGAGAGATGAACAGTACTTC. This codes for CASSQSSGRDEQYF.